The next 21 T cell receptor beta chains were all read from a single sample in a study of T-cell reconstitution after alpha-beta-depleted transplantation in children. It was with unique molecular identifiers that the TCRbeta library was prepared. From the PCR reads, TCRdb called clonotypes with MiXCR, one entry per CDR3 protein. The table has hundreds of thousands of distinct CDR3 sequences, 9.5% to 15% seen once. Sequencing was performed on PBMCs from the stem cell graft donor, taken from the stem cell graft. All receptors derive from a human donor who donated a stem cell graft to a child with combined immunodeficiency.

This clonotype appeared a few times. J is TRBJ2-1 and V is TRBV5-4; 14 nucleotides agree with TRBD2. V shed 4 bases and J 7 bases; nucleotides not matched to a gene: 4. Germline values: CDR1 SGHNT, CDR2 YYREEE (reference sequence). The CDR3 sequence is 15 residues long. The CDR3, as DNA: TGTGCCAGCAGCCTGTGGACTAGCGGGGGGAATGAGCAGTTCTTC. Its protein is CASSLWTSGGNEQFF. Complete variable domain (other parts from reference TRBV5-4 and TRBJ2-1): ETGVTQSPTHLIKTRGQQVTLRCSSQSGHNTVSWYQQALGQGPQFIFQYYREEENGRGNFPPRFSGLQFPNYSSELNVNALELDDSALYLCASSLWTSGGNEQFFGPGTRLTVL.

This clonotype was observed a few times. The chain links TRBV27 to TRBJ2-3; TRBD2 might be the D (5 bases). Between the trimmed V and J ends, which lost 5 bases and 2 bases, there was a span of 8 bases. Germline CDR1 reads MNHEY; CDR2 reads SMNVEV (reference sequence). This CDR3 spans 13 amino acids. The CDR3 reads CASSGLFTDTQYF. DNA of the CDR3: TGTGCCAGCAGTGGACTTTTCACAGATACGCAGTATTTT.

This clonotype was counted at least ten times. The chain carries TRBV29-1 and TRBJ2-5, with TRBD2 matching 13 bases. V trimming: 4 bases; J trimming: 7 bases; junction bases outside the gene matches: 3. CDR3 size: 13 residues. Germline CDR1 is SQVTM and CDR2 is ANQGSEA. The CDR3 DNA sequence: TGCAGCGTTGGGACTAGCGGGAGACGGACCCAGTACTTC. This encodes CSVGTSGRRTQYF.

The chain employs TRBV7-9 and TRBJ1-1; D is unclear. Germline values: CDR1 SEHNR, CDR2 FQNEAQ (reference sequence). V was clipped by 3 bases and J by 4 bases, with 9 bases between them. This CDR3 has 13 residues. The CDR3 sequence: CASSFREITEAFF. The CDR3 bases are TGTGCCAGCAGCTTTCGGGAGATCACTGAAGCTTTCTTT.

The table lists this clonotype with many counts. This sequence joins TRBV18 and TRBJ2-5; 8 bases are a match to TRBD2. This CDR3 region has 15 residues. V trimming: 3 bases; J trimming: 6 bases; junction bases outside the gene matches: 9. Germline V gene data show CDR1 as KGHSH and CDR2 as LQKENI. This CDR3 reads CASSPARGVTKTQYF. Written as DNA, the CDR3 is TGTGCCAGCTCACCGGCGCGGGGGGTCACGAAGACCCAGTACTTC.

The chain combines TRBV11-2 with TRBJ2-7, with 9 bases aligning to TRBD2. The length of the CDR3 is 19 residues. With 5 bases clipped from V and 2 bases from J, the junction kept 19 bases outside the gene matches. From germline, CDR1 is SGHAT and CDR2 FQNNGV. This CDR3 is CASSVAGRLAASHPYEQYF. The DNA for the CDR3 is TGTGCCAGCAGCGTCGCAGGTCGACTAGCGGCATCACACCCCTACGAGCAGTACTTC.

This clonotype was observed at least ten times. The J gene is TRBJ2-1, the V gene TRBV24-1; 11 nucleotides line up with TRBD2. V lost 4 bases to trimming and J lost 4 bases; unmatched junction nucleotides: 5. This CDR3 comprises 16 residues. Germline values: CDR1 KGHDR, CDR2 SFDVKD. The CDR3 nucleotides are TGTGCCACCAGTGACACTAGCGGGAGATCATACAATGAGCAGTTCTTC. Translation gives CATSDTSGRSYNEQFF.

This clonotype occurred a few times. The CDR3 here is CASSELPETGELFF. CDR3 coding DNA: TGTGCCAGCAGTGAACTTCCAGAGACCGGGGAGCTGTTTTTT. The chain combines TRBV6-1 with TRBJ2-2; D is ambiguous. Trimming pared 2 bases from V and 5 bases from J, leaving 9 bases between. CDR3 size: 14 residues. Germline CDR1 reads MNHNS; CDR2 reads SASEGT.

This clonotype was seen many times. This chain links TRBV20-1 with TRBJ2-3; the match to TRBD2 covers 7 bases. The CDR3 runs to 18 residues. The germline gives CDR1 DFQATT, CDR2 SNEGSKA (reference sequence). V was clipped by 6 bases and J by 0 bases; unmatched bases: 18. The CDR3 reads CSAPPRSGALTSTDTQYF. CDR3 DNA sequence: TGCAGTGCCCCGCCGAGGAGCGGGGCCCTAACTAGCACAGATACGCAGTATTTT.

This clonotype was observed a handful of times. The CDR3 DNA follows: TGCGCCAGCAGCTTGTCACGGGGTCCCCTACCCACCGGGGAGCTGTTTTTT. Translation: CASSLSRGPLPTGELFF. This sequence joins TRBV5-1 and TRBJ2-2; a possible D gene is TRBD2 (5 bases). The length of the CDR3 is 17 residues. V dropped 1 base and J dropped 4 bases, with 17 bases sitting between them. Per germline, CDR1 SGHRS and CDR2 YFSETQ.

The table lists this clonotype with many counts. A read error is likely, as this CDR3 ends without the conserved phenylalanine or tryptophan. The DNA is omitted, as the CDR3 cannot be located on it reliably, and the CDR3 follows TCRdb's listing. The J gene is TRBJ2-3, the V gene TRBV7-3; TRBD2, the D gene given by the table, was not confirmed from the DNA. Germline V gene data show CDR1 as SGHTA and CDR2 as FQGTGA. The CDR3 has 9 amino acids, counting both end residues. CDR3 region: CASSLMRDR.

This clonotype was picked up a small number of times. The gene calls are TRBV6-2 or TRBV6-3 and TRBJ2-1; 9 nucleotides match TRBD2. Germline values: CDR1 MNHEY, CDR2 SVGEGT. J lost 8 bases, V lost 5 bases, and 10 bases had no gene match. The CDR3 runs 15 residues. The CDR3 spells CASSQPGLALHEQFF. In nucleotides, the CDR3 is TGTGCCAGCAGTCAACCGGGACTAGCACTCCATGAGCAGTTCTTC.

J is TRBJ2-5 and V is TRBV20-1; TRBD2 might be the D (5 bases). Germline values: CDR1 DFQATT, CDR2 SNEGSKA (reference sequence). This CDR3 contains 17 residues. Between the trimmed V and J ends, which lost 0 bases and 2 bases, there was a span of 19 bases. The CDR3 nucleotides read TGCAGTGCTAGAGATAGAGCGGTGCGGCAGTTGCAAGAGACCCAGTACTTC. Translation gives CSARDRAVRQLQETQYF.

There are a few counts of this clonotype. The chain recombines TRBV7-9 with TRBJ1-1, with D perhaps matching TRBD1 (6 bases). The V gene lost 3 bases and the J gene lost 4 bases, with 9 bases spanning the gap. Germline V gene lookup returns CDR1 SEHNR and CDR2 FQNEAQ (reference sequence). CDR3 length: 13 amino acids. This CDR3 is CASSFQTGTEAFF. CDR3 nucleotide sequence: TGTGCCAGCAGCTTCCAGACAGGCACTGAAGCTTTCTTT.

CDR3 sequence reads: CASRSHQGAGYEQYF. In nucleotides, the CDR3 is TGTGCCAGCAGATCCCATCAGGGGGCCGGCTACGAGCAGTACTTC. The J gene is TRBJ2-7, the V gene TRBV28, with 8 nucleotides matching TRBD1. With V trimmed by 6 bases and J by 3 bases, 10 bases remained unmatched. Germline CDR1 is MDHEN and CDR2 is SYDVKM. The CDR3 runs to 15 residues.

This clonotype has a count of ten or more. The chain couples TRBV12-3 or TRBV12-4 to TRBJ2-1; either TRBD1 or TRBD2 may supply D (6 bases each). The length of the CDR3 is 15 residues. V was pared by 6 bases and J by 4 bases, with 16 bases between. The CDR3 nucleotides read TGTGCCAGCAGCTCGGGACACGGAGGGTACAATGAGCAGTTCTTC. It specifies CASSSGHGGYNEQFF.

This clonotype was recorded a few times. This chain uses TRBV24-1 with TRBJ1-1; D might be TRBD1 (6 bases). The germline CDR1 and CDR2 sequences are KGHDR and SFDVKD. The CDR3 runs 13 residues. Trimming left V 7 bases short and J 1 base short, with 9 bases between. As DNA, the CDR3 is TGTGCCACCAGGTTACAGGGGAACACTGAAGCTTTCTTT. Its protein product is CATRLQGNTEAFF.

This clonotype came up a few times. V usage is TRBV29-1 and J usage is TRBJ2-5; TRBD1 matches at 10 bases. With 8 bases clipped from V and 5 bases from J, the junction kept 14 bases outside the gene matches. Germline loops: CDR1 SQVTM, CDR2 ANQGSEA. This CDR3 is 15 amino acids long. This chain's CDR3 is CSFIRWDRGTETQYF. CDR3 coding DNA: TGCAGCTTTATAAGGTGGGACAGGGGAACGGAGACCCAGTACTTC. Full variable domain (outside the CDR3, taken from reference TRBV29-1 and TRBJ2-5): SAVISQKPSRDICQRGTSLTIQCQVDSQVTMMFWYRQQPGQSLTLIATANQGSEATYESGFVIDKFPISRPNLTFSTLTVSNMSPEDSSIYLCSFIRWDRGTETQYFGPGTRLLVL.

Only a few counts were recorded for this clonotype. The genes are TRBV29-1 and TRBJ1-2; the D gene is possibly TRBD1 (6 bases). The CDR3 has 12 residues. Germline assignment: CDR1 SQVTM and CDR2 ANQGSEA. V was cut by 7 bases and J by 8 bases, with 17 bases left in between. Here the CDR3 reads CSASLGGQGYTF. The CDR3 DNA reads as TGCAGCGCCTCGTTGGGGGGACAAGGCTACACCTTC.

This clonotype occurred a few times. The chain carries TRBV6-1 and TRBJ1-2; a weak D match, TRBD1 (6 bases). This CDR3 spans 13 amino acids. CDR1 and CDR2 (germline): MNHNS, SASEGT. The ends were cut back, 6 bases at V and 8 bases at J, with 16 bases in the middle. Here the CDR3 DNA reads TGTGCCAGCAGCCTACAGGGTTTAGCGGGCTACACCTTC. Translating gives CASSLQGLAGYTF.

The chain recombines TRBV7-7 with TRBJ2-5; 7 bases agree with TRBD2. J lost 2 bases, V lost 1 base, and 10 bases had no gene match. This CDR3 spans 17 amino acids. Germline-derived CDR1 and CDR2 are SSHAT and FNYEAQ (reference sequence). In nucleotides, the CDR3 is TGTGCCAGCAGCTTAGGGGCGGCGGGAGCCTTACAAGAGACCCAGTACTTC. It yields the protein CASSLGAAGALQETQYF.